This T cell receptor (beta chain) is drawn from a study of T cells in Graves' hyperthyroidism and ophthalmopathy. This clonotype has at least ten counts. The CDR3 regions of TCR beta were amplified from RNA transcripts. Carried out on the TCR CDR3, a first-round RT-PCR used the HTBI primer set. A single record per CDR3 protein comes from TCRdb applying MiXCR to the multiplex PCR reads. The sample consists of hundreds of thousands of distinct CDR3 sequences, about 14% of them appearing once. This CDR3 has 15 residues. The trim removed 4 bases at V and 0 bases at J, leaving 3 bases unmatched. In germline, CDR1 is LNHDA, CDR2 SQIVND (reference sequence).

Source material: blood. The clonotype comes from a woman between 50 and 59 years old with Graves' ophthalmopathy. The chain carries TRBV19 and TRBJ2-7; 10 nucleotides match TRBD1. CDR3 protein: CASSNRDRGSYEQYF. CDR3 DNA: TGTGCCAGTAGTAACCGGGACAGGGGCTCCTACGAGCAGTACTTC.